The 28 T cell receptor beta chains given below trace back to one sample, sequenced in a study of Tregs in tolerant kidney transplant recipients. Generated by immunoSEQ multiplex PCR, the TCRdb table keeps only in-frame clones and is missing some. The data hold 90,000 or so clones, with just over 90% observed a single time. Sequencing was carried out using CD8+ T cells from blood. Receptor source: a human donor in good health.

In DNA, the CDR3 is TGTGCCAGCACCGAGACAGGAGGTAATTCACCCCTCCACTTT. Amino acids: CASTETGGNSPLHF. The chain combines TRBV27 with TRBJ1-6; a weak D match, TRBD1 (6 bases). The V and J ends lost 7 bases and 6 bases respectively, with 13 bases between them. Looked up from germline, CDR1 is MNHEY and CDR2 is SMNVEV (reference sequence). The CDR3 contains 14 residues.

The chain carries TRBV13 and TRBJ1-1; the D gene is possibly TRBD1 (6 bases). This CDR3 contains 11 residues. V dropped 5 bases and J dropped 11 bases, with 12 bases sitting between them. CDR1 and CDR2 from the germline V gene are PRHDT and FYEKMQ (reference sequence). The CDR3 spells CASSLGQHAFF. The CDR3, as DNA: TGTGCCAGCAGCCTCGGACAGCACGCTTTCTTT. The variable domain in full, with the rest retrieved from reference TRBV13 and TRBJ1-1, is AAGVIQSPRHLIKEKRETATLKCYPIPRHDTVYWYQQGPGQDPQFLISFYEKMQSDKGSIPDRFSAQQFSDYHSELNMSSLELGDSALYFCASSLGQHAFFGQGTRLTVV.

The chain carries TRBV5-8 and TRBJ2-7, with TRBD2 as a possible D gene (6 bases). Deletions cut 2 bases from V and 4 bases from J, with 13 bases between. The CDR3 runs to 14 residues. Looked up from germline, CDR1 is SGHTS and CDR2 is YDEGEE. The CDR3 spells CASSFGGRVYEQYF. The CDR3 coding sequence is TGTGCCAGCAGCTTCGGGGGAAGGGTTTACGAGCAGTACTTC. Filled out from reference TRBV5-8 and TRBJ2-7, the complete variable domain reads EAGVTQSPTHLIKTRGQQATLRCSPISGHTSVYWYQQALGLGLQFLLWYDEGEERNRGNFPPRFSGRQFPNYSSELNVNALELEDSALYLCASSFGGRVYEQYFGPGTRLTVT.

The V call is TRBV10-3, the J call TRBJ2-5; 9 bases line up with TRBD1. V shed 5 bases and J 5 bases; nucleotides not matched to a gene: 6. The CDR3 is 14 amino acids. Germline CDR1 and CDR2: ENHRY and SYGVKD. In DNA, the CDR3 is TGTGCCATCAGTCCCGGACAGGGGTGGGAGACCCAGTACTTC. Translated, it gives CAISPGQGWETQYF.

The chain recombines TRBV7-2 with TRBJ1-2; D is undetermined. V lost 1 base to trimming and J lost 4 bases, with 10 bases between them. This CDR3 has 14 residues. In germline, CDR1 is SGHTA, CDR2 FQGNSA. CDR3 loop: CASSLGAAGYGYTF. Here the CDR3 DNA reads TGTGCCAGCAGCTTAGGGGCGGCGGGCTATGGCTACACCTTC.

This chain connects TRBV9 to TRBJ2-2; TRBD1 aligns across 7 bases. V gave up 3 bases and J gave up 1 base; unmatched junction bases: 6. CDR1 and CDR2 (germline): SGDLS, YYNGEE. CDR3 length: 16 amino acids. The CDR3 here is CASSGTGTVNTGELFF. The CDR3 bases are TGTGCCAGCAGCGGAACCGGGACAGTGAACACCGGGGAGCTGTTTTTT. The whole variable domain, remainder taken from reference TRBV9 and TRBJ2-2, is DSGVTQTPKHLITATGQRVTLRCSPRSGDLSVYWYQQSLDQGLQFLIQYYNGEERAKGNILERFSAQQFPDLHSELNLSSLELGDSALYFCASSGTGTVNTGELFFGEGSRLTVL.

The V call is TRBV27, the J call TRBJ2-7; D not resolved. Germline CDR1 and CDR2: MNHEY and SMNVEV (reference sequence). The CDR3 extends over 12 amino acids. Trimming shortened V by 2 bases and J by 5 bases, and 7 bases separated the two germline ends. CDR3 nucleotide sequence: TGTGCCAGCAGTTTAATGGGGAACGAGCAGTACTTC. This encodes CASSLMGNEQYF.

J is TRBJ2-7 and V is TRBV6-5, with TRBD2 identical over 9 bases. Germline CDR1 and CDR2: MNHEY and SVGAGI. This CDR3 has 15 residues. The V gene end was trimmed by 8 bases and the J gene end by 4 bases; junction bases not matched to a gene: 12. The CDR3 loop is CASRSGTSIWYEQYF. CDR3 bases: TGTGCCAGCCGAAGCGGGACTAGCATTTGGTACGAGCAGTACTTC.

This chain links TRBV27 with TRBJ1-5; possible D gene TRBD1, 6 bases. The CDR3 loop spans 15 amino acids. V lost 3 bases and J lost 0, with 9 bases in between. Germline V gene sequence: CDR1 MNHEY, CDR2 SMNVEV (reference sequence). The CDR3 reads CASSFGGPSNQPQHF. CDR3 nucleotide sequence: TGTGCCAGCAGTTTTGGGGGGCCTAGCAATCAGCCCCAGCATTTT.

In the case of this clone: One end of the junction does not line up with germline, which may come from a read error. CDR3 sequence: CASTPFPQAGGAEPQYF. The CDR3 DNA reads as TGTGCCAGCACCCCGTTCCCCCAAGCGGGGGGCGCAGAGCCCCAGTACTTC. The chain uses TRBV9 and TRBJ2-5; 9 bases line up with TRBD2. The CDR3 has 17 residues. The V gene's germline CDR1 is SGDLS and CDR2 YYNGEE.

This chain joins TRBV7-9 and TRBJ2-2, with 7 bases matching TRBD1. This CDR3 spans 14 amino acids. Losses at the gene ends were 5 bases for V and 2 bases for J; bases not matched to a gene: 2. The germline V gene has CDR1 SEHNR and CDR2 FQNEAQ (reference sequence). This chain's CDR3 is CASSRDRNTGELFF. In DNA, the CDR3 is TGTGCCAGCAGCAGGGACAGAAACACCGGGGAGCTGTTTTTT.

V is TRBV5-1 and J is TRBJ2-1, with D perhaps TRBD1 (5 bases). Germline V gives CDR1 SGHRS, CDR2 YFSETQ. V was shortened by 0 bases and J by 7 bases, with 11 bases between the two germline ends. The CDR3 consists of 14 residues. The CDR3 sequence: CASSLVRGSNEQFF. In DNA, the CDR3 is TGCGCCAGCAGCTTGGTTAGGGGATCAAATGAGCAGTTCTTC. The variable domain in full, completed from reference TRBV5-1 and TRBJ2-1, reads KAGVTQTPRYLIKTRGQQVTLSCSPISGHRSVSWYQQTPGQGLQFLFEYFSETQRNKGNFPGRFSGRQFSNSRSEMNVSTLELGDSALYLCASSLVRGSNEQFFGPGTRLTVL.

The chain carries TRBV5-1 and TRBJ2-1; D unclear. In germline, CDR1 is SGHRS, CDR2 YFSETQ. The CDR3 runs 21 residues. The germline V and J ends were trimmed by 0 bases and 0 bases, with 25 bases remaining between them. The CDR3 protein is CASSLVPLRVEQASSYNEQFF. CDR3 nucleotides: TGCGCCAGCAGCTTGGTCCCCCTTAGGGTGGAACAAGCTAGCTCCTACAATGAGCAGTTCTTC.

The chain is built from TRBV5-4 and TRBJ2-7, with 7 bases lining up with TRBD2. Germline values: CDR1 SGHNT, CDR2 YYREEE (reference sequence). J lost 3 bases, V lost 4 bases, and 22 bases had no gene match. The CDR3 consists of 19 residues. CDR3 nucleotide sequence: TGTGCCAGCAGCCCACGAGTAGGCGGGGGATTAGGCCTCCTCTACGAGCAGTACTTC. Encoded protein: CASSPRVGGGLGLLYEQYF.

The CDR3 loop is CASAPSYNEQFF. Written as DNA, the CDR3 is TGCGCCAGCGCCCCCTCCTACAATGAGCAGTTCTTC. The V gene is TRBV10-2, the J gene TRBJ2-1; no firm D call. Germline V gene lookup returns CDR1 WSHSY and CDR2 SAAADI. The length of the CDR3 is 12 residues. V was clipped by 8 bases and J by 0 bases, with 5 bases between them.

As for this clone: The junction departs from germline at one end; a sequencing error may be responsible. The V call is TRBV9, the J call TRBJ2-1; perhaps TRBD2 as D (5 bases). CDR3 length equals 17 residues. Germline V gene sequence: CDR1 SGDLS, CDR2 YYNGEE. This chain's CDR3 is CASSVYIRTDSNNEQFF. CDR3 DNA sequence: TGTGCCAGCAGCGTTTACATCAGGACGGACTCCAACAATGAGCAGTTCTTC.

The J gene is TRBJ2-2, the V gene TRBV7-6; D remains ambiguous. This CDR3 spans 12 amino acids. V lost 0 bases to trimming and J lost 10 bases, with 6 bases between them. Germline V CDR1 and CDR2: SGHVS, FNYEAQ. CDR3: CASSLATPELFF. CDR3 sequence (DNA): TGTGCCAGCAGCTTAGCGACCCCGGAGCTGTTTTTT.

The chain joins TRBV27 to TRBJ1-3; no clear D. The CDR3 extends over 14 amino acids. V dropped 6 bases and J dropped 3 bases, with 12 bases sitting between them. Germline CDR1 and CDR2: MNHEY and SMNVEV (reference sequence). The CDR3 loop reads CASSPSGVGNTIYF. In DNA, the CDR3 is TGTGCCAGCAGCCCCTCCGGAGTTGGAAACACCATATATTTT.

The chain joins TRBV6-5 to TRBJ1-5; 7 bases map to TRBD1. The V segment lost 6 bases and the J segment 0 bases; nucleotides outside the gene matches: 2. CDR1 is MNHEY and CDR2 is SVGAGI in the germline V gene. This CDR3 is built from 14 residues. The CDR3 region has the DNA TGTGCCAGCAGGGGGACAGCTAGCAATCAGCCCCAGCATTTT. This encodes CASRGTASNQPQHF.

The chain's CDR3 is CASRPRTGGTEAFF. DNA of the CDR3: TGTGCCAGCAGACCTAGGACAGGGGGCACTGAAGCTTTCTTT. The V call is TRBV5-6, the J call TRBJ1-1; 10 nucleotides match TRBD1. J gave up 4 bases and V 5 bases, and 5 bases lay outside the gene matches. The CDR3 loop spans 14 amino acids. Germline lookup yields CDR1 SGHDT and CDR2 YYEEEE.

The DNA for the CDR3 is TGTGCCAGCAGTGAAAGGAACTCCTACAATGAGCAGTTCTTC. Its translation is CASSERNSYNEQFF. J is TRBJ2-1 and V is TRBV2; D is undetermined. This CDR3 is built from 14 residues. V was trimmed by 2 bases and J by 0 bases, leaving 5 bases between them. Germline loops: CDR1 SNHLY, CDR2 FYNNEI.

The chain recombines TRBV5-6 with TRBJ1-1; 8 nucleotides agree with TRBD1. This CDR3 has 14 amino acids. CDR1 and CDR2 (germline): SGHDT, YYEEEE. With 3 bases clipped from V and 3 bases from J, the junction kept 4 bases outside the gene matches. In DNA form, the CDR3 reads TGTGCCAGCAGCTGGGACAGGAGCGACACTGAAGCTTTCTTT. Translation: CASSWDRSDTEAFF.

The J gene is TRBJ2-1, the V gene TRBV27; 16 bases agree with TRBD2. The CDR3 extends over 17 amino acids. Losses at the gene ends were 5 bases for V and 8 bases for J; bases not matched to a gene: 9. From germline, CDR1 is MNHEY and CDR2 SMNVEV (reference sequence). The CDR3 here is CASSPRVGLAGGDEQFF. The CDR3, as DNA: TGTGCCAGCAGTCCGAGGGTGGGACTAGCGGGAGGGGATGAGCAGTTCTTC.

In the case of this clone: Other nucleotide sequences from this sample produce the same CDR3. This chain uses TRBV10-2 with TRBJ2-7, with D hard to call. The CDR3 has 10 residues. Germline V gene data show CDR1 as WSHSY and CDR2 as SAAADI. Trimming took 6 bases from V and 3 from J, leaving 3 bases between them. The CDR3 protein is CASRDYEQYF. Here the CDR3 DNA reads TGCGCCAGCAGGGACTACGAGCAGTACTTC.

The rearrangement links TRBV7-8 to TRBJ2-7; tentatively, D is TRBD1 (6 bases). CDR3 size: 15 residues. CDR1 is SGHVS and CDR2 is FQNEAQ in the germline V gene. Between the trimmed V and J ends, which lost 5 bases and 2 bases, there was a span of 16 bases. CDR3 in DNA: TGTGCCAGCAGCCCTCCGATGACAGGTGCCTACGAGCAGTACTTC. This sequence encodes CASSPPMTGAYEQYF.

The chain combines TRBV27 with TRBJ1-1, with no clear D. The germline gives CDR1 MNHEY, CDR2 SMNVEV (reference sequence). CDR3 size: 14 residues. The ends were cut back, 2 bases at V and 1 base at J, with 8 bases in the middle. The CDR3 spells CASSLIPGNTEAFF. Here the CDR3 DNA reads TGTGCCAGCAGTTTAATCCCGGGGAACACTGAAGCTTTCTTT.

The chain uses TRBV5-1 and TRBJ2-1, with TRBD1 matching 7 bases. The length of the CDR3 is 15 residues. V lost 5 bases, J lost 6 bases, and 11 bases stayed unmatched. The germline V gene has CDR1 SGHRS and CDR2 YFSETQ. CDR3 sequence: CASSLYRGPFNEQFF. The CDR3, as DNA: TGCGCCAGCAGTCTTTACAGGGGCCCCTTCAATGAGCAGTTCTTC.

The CDR3 DNA is TGCGCCAGCGGTCCCGGATGGGCAGGAGAAGAGACCCAGTACTTC. It encodes CASGPGWAGEETQYF. The rearrangement uses TRBV5-1 and TRBJ2-5; no reliable D call. CDR1 SGHRS and CDR2 YFSETQ come from the germline V gene. With 7 bases removed from V and 3 bases from J, the gap between germline ends came to 19 bases. The CDR3 contains 15 residues.